The 29 T cell receptor beta chains listed next were all sequenced from one sample in a study of tissue T cells after allogeneic stem cell transplantation. The repertoire was sequenced with immunoSEQ multiplex PCR; TCRdb's copy has only in-frame clones and lacks some. In the table there are about 50,000 clones, about 73% of which are singletons. Sequenced material: sorted cells pooled from one or two spleens. The receptors were sampled from a pool of C57BL/6 mice in good health.

Remarks on this clone: Genes and germline come from the mouse. The read halts 1 residue ahead of the CDR3 end, with the missing end drawn from the germline J gene. The chain has TRBV2 and TRBJ2-4; 8 nucleotides align to TRBD2. The V gene end was trimmed by 1 base and the J gene end by 0 bases; junction bases not matched to a gene: 0. The germline V gene has CDR1 LGHNA and CDR2 YSYQKL. This CDR3 comprises 15 residues. The covered CDR3 bases are TGTGCCAGCAGCCAAGGACTGGGGAGTCAAAACACCTTGTAC. Protein product: CASSQGLGSQNTLY. The entire CDR3 reads CASSQGLGSQNTLYF.

As to this clone: Gene names are the mouse ones. The DNA ends 1 residue before the CDR3 does, and the rest of the CDR3 is filled in from the germline J gene. This chain joins TRBV31 and TRBJ1-2; D not certain. The CDR3 runs 12 residues. Trimming left V 1 base short and J 0 bases short, with 3 bases between. CDR1 is GKSSPN and CDR2 is SITVG in the germline V gene. The CDR3 sequence: CAWSRTNSDYTF. CDR3 DNA, as far as it was read: TGTGCCTGGAGTCGGACAAACTCCGACTACACC.

Details on this clone: The germline and genes are mouse ones. The DNA ends 1 residue before the CDR3 does, and the rest of the CDR3 is filled in from the germline J gene. The chain links TRBV4 to TRBJ2-3; no clear D gene. Germline V gene sequence: CDR1 LGHDT, CDR2 YNNKQL (reference sequence). V was trimmed by 4 bases and J by 6 bases, leaving 8 bases between them. There are 12 residues in the CDR3. The sequenced part of the CDR3 DNA is TGTGCCAGCAGCTCCCGTGGGGAAACGCTGTAT. This encodes CASSSRGETLY. The CDR3 reads in full as CASSSRGETLYF. Drawing the rest from reference TRBV4 and TRBJ2-3, the complete variable domain is ETAVFQTPNYHVTQVGNEVSFNCKQTLGHDTMYWYKQDSKKLLKIMFSYNNKQLIVNETVPRRFSPQSSDKAHLNLRIKSVEPEDSAVYLCASSSRGETLYFGSGTRLTVL.

A remark on this clone: Mouse gene names apply. The CDR3 goes on 1 residue after the read ends, and that part is filled in from the germline J gene. The rearrangement uses TRBV15 and TRBJ2-1; 7 bases are a match to TRBD2. Germline V gives CDR1 SGHND, CDR2 FRSKSL. The CDR3 has 14 amino acids. Losses at the gene ends were 3 bases for V and 3 bases for J; bases not matched to a gene: 2. CDR3 loop: CASSFTGVYAEQFF. The DNA read from the CDR3 is TGTGCCAGCAGTTTCACTGGGGTCTATGCTGAGCAGTTC.

Comments on this clone: Gene names and germline refer to mouse. Coverage ceases 1 residue before the CDR3 finishes, and the germline J gene fills in the end. The chain combines TRBV12-1 with TRBJ2-1; 8 bases fit TRBD2. The CDR3 consists of 15 residues. V shed 2 bases, J shed 3 bases, and the junction held 5 bases outside the gene matches. Germline values: CDR1 SGHSN, CDR2 HYEKVE. The part of the CDR3 DNA that was read is TGTGCCAGCTCTCCTGGGGGGCCCTTCTATGCTGAGCAGTTC. This translates into CASSPGGPFYAEQF. The full CDR3 protein reads CASSPGGPFYAEQFF. The full variable domain, its missing parts supplied by reference TRBV12-1 and TRBJ2-1, is DSGVVQSPRHIIKEKGGRSVLTCIPISGHSNVVWYQQTLGKELKFLIQHYEKVERDKGFLPSRFSVQQFDDYHSEMNMSALELEDSAMYFCASSPGGPFYAEQFFGPGTRLTVL.

With regard to this clone: This clone may be a read error of a much larger clone one base away. The gene names here belong to mouse. The read gets to within 1 residue of the CDR3 end, and the germline J gene fills in the rest. The chain carries TRBV3 and TRBJ1-3; no clear D. Trimming shortened V by 1 base and J by 0 bases, and 4 bases separated the two germline ends. The CDR3 length is 14 residues. From germline, CDR1 is SNHLY and CDR2 FYNGKV (reference sequence). This CDR3 is CASSLVTSGNTLYF. The covered CDR3 bases are TGTGCCAGCAGCTTAGTCACTTCTGGAAATACGCTCTAT.

This clone was seen more than once but under ten times. Genes and germline come from the mouse. The read terminates 1 residue ahead of where the CDR3 ends, so the germline J gene completes it. The J gene is TRBJ2-4, the V gene TRBV1, with D unclear. The CDR3 spans 15 residues. Trimming pared 0 bases from V and 2 bases from J, leaving 9 bases between. Looked up from germline, CDR1 is NSQYPW and CDR2 is LRSPGD (reference sequence). CDR3 DNA, as far as it was read: TGCACCTGCAGTGCAGATAAGGTTGCTCAAAACACCTTGTAC. Amino acid sequence: CTCSADKVAQNTLY. The whole CDR3 reads CTCSADKVAQNTLYF.

A word on this clone: Mouse gene names and germline throughout. Coverage ceases 1 residue before the CDR3 finishes, and the germline J gene fills in the end. This rearrangement joins TRBV29 to TRBJ1-2; perhaps TRBD1 as D (5 bases). The CDR3 is 14 amino acids. Germline values: CDR1 MSHET, CDR2 SYDVDS. V shed 2 bases and J shed 3 bases, with 10 bases lying between them. Partial CDR3 DNA: TGTGCTAGCAGTTTAAGGGGTCGGGACTCCGACTACACC. Protein: CASSLRGRDSDYT. The CDR3 as a whole reads CASSLRGRDSDYTF.

On this clone itself: The gene symbols are mouse symbols. The read is 1 residue too short to cover the CDR3 end, so that end is filled in from the germline J gene. This rearrangement joins TRBV12-1 to TRBJ2-3; either TRBD1 or TRBD2 may supply D (5 bases each). This CDR3 has 14 amino acids. V shed 0 bases and J shed 2 bases, with 8 bases lying between them. Per germline, CDR1 SGHSN and CDR2 HYEKVE. The sequenced part of the CDR3 DNA is TGTGCCAGCTCTCTCCGGGGGTCTGCAGAAACGCTGTAT. Amino acids: CASSLRGSAETLY. The CDR3 in full is CASSLRGSAETLYF. Using reference TRBV12-1 and TRBJ2-3 for the parts outside the CDR3, the full variable domain is DSGVVQSPRHIIKEKGGRSVLTCIPISGHSNVVWYQQTLGKELKFLIQHYEKVERDKGFLPSRFSVQQFDDYHSEMNMSALELEDSAMYFCASSLRGSAETLYFGSGTRLTVL.

Concerning this clone itself: Germline and genes here are mouse. The read terminates 1 residue before the CDR3 end, so the remaining end is supplied by the germline J gene. The chain joins TRBV13-1 to TRBJ2-4; 11 bases are a match to TRBD2. The CDR3 spans 15 residues. Germline V lookup: CDR1 NSHNY, CDR2 SYGAGN. V trimming: 3 bases; J trimming: 0 bases; junction bases outside the gene matches: 0. The part of the CDR3 DNA that was read is TGTGCCAGCAGTGGGGACTGGGGGAGTCAAAACACCTTGTAC. It is translated as CASSGDWGSQNTLY. The full CDR3 protein reads CASSGDWGSQNTLYF.

A remark on this clone: The genes are named according to mouse. The read terminates 1 residue before the CDR3 end, so the remaining end is supplied by the germline J gene. This same CDR3 is encoded by further DNA sequences in the sample. The gene calls are TRBV29 and TRBJ1-6; D is unclear. TRBJ1-6 is an ORF; its function is uncertain. The CDR3 contains 12 residues. V was pared by 4 bases and J by 6 bases, with 4 bases between. Germline CDR1 and CDR2: MSHET and SYDVDS. CDR3 bases read: TGTGCTAGCAGTTCGGGTAATTCGCCCCTCTAC. Encoded protein: CASSSGNSPLY. The full-length CDR3 reads as CASSSGNSPLYF.

The sample holds a few counts of this clone. Gene names are the mouse ones. The read finishes 1 residue shy of the CDR3 end, and the germline J gene is used to complete it. The chain is built from TRBV31 and TRBJ1-2; no reliable D call. The CDR3 sequence is 11 residues long. The V end was cut by 0 bases, the J end by 4 bases, with 3 bases between. Germline V CDR1 and CDR2: GKSSPN, SITVG. The CDR3 sequence: CAWSLSSDYTF. CDR3 bases read: TGTGCCTGGAGTCTGAGCTCCGACTACACC.

Worth noting for this clone: The listed genes are named as in mouse. Read coverage stops 1 residue before the CDR3 terminus; the germline J gene supplies the remainder. The chain recombines TRBV26 with TRBJ2-2; 9 bases align to TRBD2. The CDR3 has 16 amino acids. The germline CDR1 and CDR2 sequences are KGHPV and FQNQEV (reference sequence). V lost 4 bases and J lost 1; bases outside the gene matches: 4. Incomplete CDR3 DNA: TGTGCCAGCAGTCCAGACTGGGGGCGAAACACCGGGCAGCTCTAC. Its translation is CASSPDWGRNTGQLY. The full-length CDR3 reads as CASSPDWGRNTGQLYF.

In its sample, this clone was seen a few times. These gene names are mouse names. CDR3 DNA (partial): TGTGCCAGCAGTCCCGACTGGGGGGGTTATGAACAGTAC. This gives the protein CASSPDWGGYEQY. The CDR3 in its entirety is CASSPDWGGYEQYF. The J gene is TRBJ2-7, the V gene TRBV13-1, with 11 bases fitting TRBD2. The read falls 1 residue short of the CDR3 end, and the missing part is taken from the germline J gene. From germline, CDR1 is NSHNY and CDR2 SYGAGN. Trimming took 4 bases from V and 4 from J; bases not matched to a gene: 4. The CDR3 is 14 amino acids.

Of note for this clone: Each gene name is a mouse one. The read gets to within 1 residue of the CDR3 end, and the germline J gene fills in the rest. The chain has TRBV3 and TRBJ2-3; D gene unclear. In germline, CDR1 is SNHLY, CDR2 FYNGKV (reference sequence). The CDR3 is 11 residues long. V shed 3 bases and J shed 5 bases, with 3 bases lying between them. The CDR3 sequence: CASSLEETLYF. The DNA read from the CDR3 is TGTGCCAGCAGCTTGGAAGAAACGCTGTAT. Complete variable domain (other parts from reference TRBV3 and TRBJ2-3): GPKVLQIPSHQIIDMGQMVTLNCDPVSNHLYFYWYKQILGQQMEFLVNFYNGKVMEKSKLFKDQFSVERPDGSYFTLKIQPTALEDSAVYFCASSLEETLYFGSGTRLTVL.

This clone has just one count. These gene names are mouse names. The read ends 1 residue early relative to the CDR3; the germline J gene fills the gap. The rearrangement uses TRBV13-3 and TRBJ1-1, with D possibly matching TRBD1 (6 bases). Trimming left V 3 bases short and J 0 bases short, with 12 bases between. Per the germline V gene, CDR1 is NNHDY and CDR2 is SYVADS. The CDR3 is made up of 15 amino acids. The sequenced CDR3 bases are TGTGCCAGCAGTGGTCCGGGACAAGCAAACACAGAAGTCTTC. Protein: CASSGPGQANTEVF. Given in full, the CDR3 is CASSGPGQANTEVFF.

Turning to this clone: Mouse gene names apply. The CDR3 extends 1 residue past the end of the read, so its final part is completed from the germline J gene. V is TRBV19 and J is TRBJ2-1, with D possibly matching TRBD2 (5 bases). Germline values: CDR1 FNHDT, CDR2 SITEND (reference sequence). V lost 2 bases to trimming and J lost 1 base, with 7 bases between them. This CDR3 contains 14 residues. The DNA read from the CDR3 is TGTGCCAGCAGTATTCTGGGAAACTATGCTGAGCAGTTC. It codes for CASSILGNYAEQF. The whole CDR3 reads CASSILGNYAEQFF.

As to this clone: The gene names here belong to mouse. The read ends 1 residue shy of where the CDR3 ends; the end is completed using the germline J gene. V usage is TRBV13-2 and J usage is TRBJ2-3, with unresolved D. Trimming shortened V by 0 bases and J by 3 bases, and 11 bases separated the two germline ends. The CDR3 spans 15 residues. Germline assignment: CDR1 NNHNN and CDR2 SYGAGS (reference sequence). The part of the CDR3 DNA that was read is TGTGCCAGCGGTGATGCCGGGGAGTCGGCAGAAACGCTGTAT. This translates into CASGDAGESAETLY. The CDR3 in its entirety is CASGDAGESAETLYF.

A remark on this clone: Gene names follow the mouse nomenclature. Read sequence stops 1 residue before the CDR3 end, and the germline J gene provides the missing end. The V call is TRBV13-1, the J call TRBJ1-4, with D perhaps matching TRBD1 (5 bases). Germline CDR1 NSHNY, CDR2 SYGAGN. Deletions cut 0 bases from V and 2 bases from J, with 8 bases between. This CDR3 is built from 15 residues. CDR3 protein: CASSDAGESNERLFF. The sequenced part of the CDR3 DNA is TGTGCCAGCAGTGATGCGGGGGAATCCAACGAAAGATTATTT.

Comment on this clone: Mouse germline and gene names are used. The CDR3 is cut off 1 residue early in the read; its end comes from the germline J gene. V gene TRBV19 combines with J gene TRBJ1-2, with D hard to call. CDR3 length equals 15 residues. The V end was cut by 0 bases, the J end by 0 bases, with 9 bases between. Germline CDR1 reads FNHDT; CDR2 reads SITEND (reference sequence). The sequenced part of the CDR3 DNA is TGTGCCAGCAGTATAGAGGCGGCTGCAAACTCCGACTACACC. Residues: CASSIEAAANSDYT. Given in full, the CDR3 is CASSIEAAANSDYTF.

For this clone: Mouse gene names apply. CDR3 loop: CASGWDWGYAEQFF. The covered CDR3 bases are TGTGCCAGCGGTTGGGACTGGGGTTATGCTGAGCAGTTC. This chain uses TRBV13-2 with TRBJ2-1, with 10 positions matching TRBD2. The read halts 1 residue ahead of the CDR3 end, with the missing end drawn from the germline J gene. The CDR3 has 14 amino acids. Germline V gene sequence: CDR1 NNHNN, CDR2 SYGAGS (reference sequence). Germline trimming cut 4 bases from V and 4 bases from J; bases unmatched to any gene: 2.

Comment on this clone: Gene labels here are mouse ones. The read comes to an end 1 residue before the CDR3 does, leaving the germline J gene to fill in the end. The chain has TRBV29 and TRBJ1-3; 10 bases agree with TRBD1. Germline CDR1 MSHET, CDR2 SYDVDS. V gave up 6 bases and J gave up 1 base; unmatched junction bases: 3. The CDR3 consists of 15 residues. The DNA read from the CDR3 is TGTGCTAGCAGCCGGGACAGGGGATCTGGAAATACGCTCTAT. Its protein is CASSRDRGSGNTLY. The CDR3, in full, reads CASSRDRGSGNTLYF.

With regard to this clone: Genes and germline are mouse. The CDR3 region is CASSQTGGAPDTQYF. The sequenced part of the CDR3 DNA is TGTGCCAGCAGCCAAACTGGGGGGGCGCCGGACACCCAGTAC. The genes are TRBV5 and TRBJ2-5; 11 nucleotides agree with TRBD2. The read ends 1 residue early relative to the CDR3; the germline J gene fills the gap. The CDR3 runs to 15 residues. Trimming took 2 bases from V and 6 from J; bases not matched to a gene: 4. The germline CDR1 and CDR2 sequences are LGHNA and YNLKQL (reference sequence).

As to this clone: Gene names denote mouse genes. The CDR3 extends 1 residue past the end of the read, so its final part is completed from the germline J gene. The J gene is TRBJ2-7, the V gene TRBV3; TRBD1 matches at 7 bases. Germline values: CDR1 SNHLY, CDR2 FYNGKV (reference sequence). Losses at the gene ends were 2 bases for V and 0 bases for J; bases not matched to a gene: 1. The CDR3 has 14 residues. CDR3 DNA (partial): TGTGCCAGCAGCTTAAGGGACAGCTCCTATGAACAGTAC. It is translated as CASSLRDSSYEQY. In full, the CDR3 is CASSLRDSSYEQYF.

Note on this clone: The genes and germline here are from mouse. The CDR3 end falls 1 residue outside the read, so it is completed with the germline J gene. The rearrangement joins TRBV26 to TRBJ1-3, with 8 bases identical to TRBD1. This CDR3 contains 15 residues. The germline V gene has CDR1 KGHPV and CDR2 FQNQEV (reference sequence). V trimming: 2 bases; J trimming: 3 bases; junction bases outside the gene matches: 3. Partial CDR3 DNA: TGTGCCAGCAGTCTGGACAGGGGAGGTGGAAATACGCTCTAT. Translation: CASSLDRGGGNTLY. The full CDR3 reads CASSLDRGGGNTLYF.

Points on this clone: Here the gene names and germline are mouse. The read falls 1 residue short of the CDR3 end, and the missing part is taken from the germline J gene. The chain is built from TRBV3 and TRBJ1-3, with D perhaps TRBD1 (6 bases). There are 14 residues in the CDR3. CDR1 and CDR2 from the germline V gene are SNHLY and FYNGKV (reference sequence). The V end was cut by 5 bases, the J end by 0 bases, with 8 bases between. CDR3 residues: CASSQGNSGNTLYF. Partial CDR3 DNA: TGTGCCAGCAGCCAGGGGAATTCTGGAAATACGCTCTAT.

Details on this clone: Genes here carry mouse names. The CDR3 is cut off 1 residue early in the read; its end comes from the germline J gene. The sample carries other DNA sequences with the same CDR3. The V call is TRBV2, the J call TRBJ1-4, with 9 bases fitting TRBD1. V lost 4 bases to trimming and J lost 4 bases; unmatched junction nucleotides: 4. The germline gives CDR1 LGHNA, CDR2 YSYQKL. The CDR3 is 15 amino acids. The sequenced CDR3 bases are TGTGCCAGCAGCCCACCGGGACAGGGCAACGAAAGATTATTT. Protein sequence: CASSPPGQGNERLF. The complete CDR3 reads CASSPPGQGNERLFF.

About this clone itself: The listed genes are named as in mouse. CDR3: CASSIDRDGTEVFF. CDR3 bases read: TGTGCCAGCAGTATCGACAGGGACGGCACAGAAGTCTTC. The V call is TRBV19, the J call TRBJ1-1, with TRBD1 matching 7 bases. The read ends 1 residue shy of where the CDR3 ends; the end is completed using the germline J gene. V shed 2 bases and J 4 bases; nucleotides not matched to a gene: 5. The CDR3 loop spans 14 amino acids. In germline, CDR1 is FNHDT, CDR2 SITEND (reference sequence).

Note on this clone: Gene names are the mouse ones. Read data end 1 residue before the CDR3 end; the end is taken from the germline J gene. The chain employs TRBV1 and TRBJ2-1; the match to TRBD2 covers 10 bases. The ends lost 8 bases at V and 4 bases at J; junction bases unmatched: 2. CDR1 and CDR2 from the germline V gene are NSQYPW and LRSPGD (reference sequence). The CDR3 contains 13 residues. The chain's CDR3 is CTCRGLGYAEQFF. CDR3 DNA (partial): TGCACCTGCCGGGGACTGGGGTATGCTGAGCAGTTC.